Presented here are 27 T cell receptor beta chains from one specimen sequenced in a study of regulatory T cells in long-lasting Graves disease. The time point is: persistent/refractory GD, antithyroid drugs over 5 years with positive TRAb. The TCR library was made from RNA that had been extracted from PBMCs in TRIzol. Arm-PCR of CDR3 regions and iRepertoire HTBI primers were the basis on which TCR beta libraries were built. Each CDR3 protein is one row after TCRdb ran MiXCR on the multiplex PCR reads. The table lists around 460,000 distinct CDR3 sequences, under 25% of them singletons, with roughly 7% in the top ten. The sample was peripheral blood mononuclear cells (PBMCs), taken when the disease was refractory, from a patient treated with antithyroid drugs. The receptor set was obtained from a female donor with Graves disease.

The sample holds many counts of this clonotype. V and J are TRBV28 and TRBJ2-7; 11 bases align to TRBD2. Trimming removed 3 bases from V and 6 bases from J; junction bases left unmatched: 7. The V gene's germline CDR1 is MDHEN and CDR2 SYDVKM. This CDR3 contains 15 residues. CDR3 loop: CASSFSTSGTLEQYF. The CDR3 DNA is TGTGCCAGCAGTTTTTCGACTAGCGGGACGCTCGAGCAGTACTTC.

The chain employs TRBV29-1 and TRBJ2-1; 11 bases are a match to TRBD1. Germline CDR1 reads SQVTM; CDR2 reads ANQGSEA. V lost 0 bases, J lost 6 bases, and 1 base stayed unmatched. The CDR3 length is 14 residues. The CDR3 DNA is TGCAGCGTTGAAGATGGGACAGGGGGCAATGAGCAGTTCTTC. Its protein product is CSVEDGTGGNEQFF.

This clonotype has a count of ten or more. The genes are TRBV7-9 and TRBJ2-7; D possibly corresponds to TRBD1 (5 bases). V lost 5 bases and J lost 2, with 13 bases in between. The CDR3 covers 14 residues. From germline, CDR1 is SEHNR and CDR2 FQNEAQ (reference sequence). In nucleotides, the CDR3 is TGTGCCAGCAGCCTTTTAGCAGGGACCTACGAGCAGTACTTC. This translates into CASSLLAGTYEQYF. The full variable domain, rest sourced from reference TRBV7-9 and TRBJ2-7, is DTGVSQNPRHKITKRGQNVTFRCDPISEHNRLYWYRQTLGQGPEFLTYFQNEAQLEKSRLLSDRFSAERPKGSFSTLEIQRTEQGDSAMYLCASSLLAGTYEQYFGPGTRLTVT.

About this clonotype itself: This sequence may be a read error, since a much larger clone differs from it by one base. The chain combines TRBV20-1 with TRBJ1-1; no reliable D call. The germline V gene has CDR1 DFQATT and CDR2 SNEGSKA (reference sequence). The length of the CDR3 is 13 residues. The CDR3 sequence: CSARDLGNTEALF. The CDR3 bases are TGCAGTGCTAGAGATTTGGGGAACACTGAAGCTCTCTTT.

This sequence joins TRBV20-1 and TRBJ1-5; D unresolved. Germline V gene lookup returns CDR1 DFQATT and CDR2 SNEGSKA (reference sequence). This CDR3 has 12 residues. Deletions cut 1 base from V and 5 bases from J, with 6 bases between. CDR3 coding DNA: TGCAGTGCTAGAGTTTTAGATCAGCCCCAGCATTTT. Its translation is CSARVLDQPQHF.

This sequence joins TRBV6-9 and TRBJ2-3, with a tentative D call TRBD2 (6 bases). In germline, CDR1 is MNHGY, CDR2 SVAAGI. CDR3 length: 15 residues. V gave up 3 bases and J gave up 3 bases, with 13 bases separating them. CDR3 protein: CASSYSPGETDTQYF. The CDR3, as DNA: TGTGCCAGCAGTTACTCCCCGGGAGAGACAGATACGCAGTATTTT.

This clonotype was counted at least ten times. The chain carries TRBV27 and TRBJ1-5; 9 positions match TRBD1. Germline values: CDR1 MNHEY, CDR2 SMNVEV (reference sequence). The CDR3 totals 16 residues. V was clipped by 1 base and J by 1 base; unmatched bases: 2. The CDR3, as DNA: TGTGCCAGCAGTTTATTGGGACAGGGCAGCAATCAGCCCCAGCATTTT. Translation gives CASSLLGQGSNQPQHF.

This clonotype appeared a few times. V and J are TRBV20-1 and TRBJ2-7; 7 nucleotides agree with TRBD2. V was pared by 5 bases and J by 2 bases, with 15 bases of the junction left unmatched. This CDR3 spans 16 amino acids. Germline values: CDR1 DFQATT, CDR2 SNEGSKA (reference sequence). CDR3: CSARSSLLAEPYEQYF. In nucleotides, the CDR3 is TGCAGTGCTCGGAGTTCCCTTCTAGCGGAGCCCTACGAGCAGTACTTC.

The rearrangement links TRBV11-3 to TRBJ1-5, with TRBD1 as a possible D gene (5 bases). This CDR3 contains 10 residues. Germline lookup yields CDR1 SGHNT and CDR2 YENEEA. CDR3 DNA: TGTCTCGGGGGGAATCAGCCCCAGCATTTT. Translating it yields CLGGNQPQHF.

The chain is built from TRBV2 and TRBJ2-6; TRBD1 aligns across 8 bases. Germline-derived CDR1 and CDR2 are SNHLY and FYNNEI. The CDR3 has 16 residues. V shed 4 bases and J 1 base; nucleotides not matched to a gene: 3. CDR3 amino acids: CASSGGTGSGANVLTF. The CDR3 bases are TGTGCCAGCAGTGGTGGGACAGGTTCTGGGGCCAACGTCCTGACTTTC.

This clonotype was recorded many times. The chain is built from TRBV19 and TRBJ1-2; perhaps TRBD1 as D (5 bases). The germline CDR1 and CDR2 sequences are LNHDA and SQIVND (reference sequence). CDR3 length: 14 residues. V lost 7 bases to trimming and J lost 5 bases, with 17 bases between them. The CDR3 DNA sequence: TGTGCCAGTACGGGGGGACGATTGGGGTATGGCTACACCTTC. Its protein product is CASTGGRLGYGYTF.

J is TRBJ1-5 and V is TRBV12-3 or TRBV12-4, with a possible D match to TRBD1 (5 bases). With 6 bases removed from V and 5 bases from J, the gap between germline ends came to 14 bases. The CDR3 is 14 residues long. CDR3: CASSGGPGDQPQHF. CDR3 DNA sequence: TGTGCCAGCAGCGGCGGACCGGGGGATCAGCCCCAGCATTTT.

This chain links TRBV7-2 with TRBJ1-6, with no clear D. Trimming stripped 7 bases from V and 0 bases from J, with 13 bases between. The germline gives CDR1 SGHTA, CDR2 FQGNSA. This CDR3 is built from 16 residues. As DNA, the CDR3 is TGTGCCAGCACCCACCAGAAGAGCTCCTATAATTCACCCCTCCACTTT. This gives the protein CASTHQKSSYNSPLHF.

This clonotype was recorded at least ten times. The V and J genes are TRBV12-3 or TRBV12-4 and TRBJ2-7; 12 nucleotides line up with TRBD1. Trimming cost V 6 bases and J 6 bases; bases outside gene matches: 15. The CDR3 loop spans 17 amino acids. DNA of the CDR3: TGTGCCAGCAGGGAATACCGGGACAGGGGGCGTCGGAGCGAGCAGTACTTC. Encoded protein: CASREYRDRGRRSEQYF.

This clonotype was picked up a small number of times. The chain employs TRBV6-5 and TRBJ2-2, with 7 bases identical to TRBD1. V was clipped by 4 bases and J by 6 bases; unmatched bases: 5. The CDR3 runs 14 residues. CDR1 and CDR2 (germline): MNHEY, SVGAGI. As DNA, the CDR3 is TGTGCCAGCAGTTTGACAGGGAGCGCCGGGGAGCTGTTTTTT. Protein: CASSLTGSAGELFF.

This clonotype has only a few counts. The CDR3 DNA reads TGTGCCAGCAGCAACACAGGAAGGTCCGAGCAGTACTTC. Translating it yields CASSNTGRSEQYF. The chain employs TRBV7-6 and TRBJ2-7; D is possibly TRBD1 (5 bases). This CDR3 comprises 13 residues. Germline CDR1 is SGHVS and CDR2 is FNYEAQ. V was trimmed by 5 bases and J by 6 bases, leaving 14 bases between them.

This CDR3 reads CASGPLTGVRETQYF. The CDR3 DNA reads as TGTGCCAGCGGCCCCTTGACAGGGGTTAGGGAGACCCAGTACTTC. V usage is TRBV7-9 and J usage is TRBJ2-5; TRBD1 matches 8 bases. The CDR3 sequence is 15 residues long. The germline V gene encodes CDR1 SEHNR and CDR2 FQNEAQ (reference sequence). Trimming at V came to 8 bases and at J to 5 bases, leaving 13 bases not matched to a gene.

This clonotype came up many times. The genes are TRBV11-3 and TRBJ2-2; TRBD2 might be the D (5 bases). The V gene's germline CDR1 is SGHNT and CDR2 YENEEA. V lost 4 bases to trimming and J lost 8 bases, with 14 bases between them. This CDR3 has 14 amino acids. The CDR3, as DNA: TGTGCCAGCAGCTCGTCACTAGTTACGGGGGAGCTGTTTTTT. Amino acid sequence: CASSSSLVTGELFF.

The chain uses TRBV4-1 and TRBJ2-7; D is possibly TRBD1 (6 bases). The ends were cut back, 1 base at V and 6 bases at J, with 16 bases in the middle. CDR3 size: 15 residues. The germline V gene has CDR1 MGHRA and CDR2 YSYEKL. The CDR3 here is CASSQVSQGSGEQYF. The CDR3 DNA sequence: TGCGCCAGCAGCCAAGTTTCACAGGGTAGTGGCGAGCAGTACTTC.

The table lists this clonotype with many counts. J is TRBJ1-2 and V is TRBV5-1; D not resolved. The CDR3 covers 14 residues. V was clipped by 1 base and J by 4 bases, with 11 bases between them. CDR1 and CDR2 from the germline V gene are SGHRS and YFSETQ. The CDR3 is CASSLSPGGYGYTF. In DNA, the CDR3 is TGCGCCAGCAGCTTGTCCCCCGGTGGCTATGGCTACACCTTC.

This clonotype appeared many times. The chain is built from TRBV3-1 and TRBJ1-5; a possible D gene is TRBD1 (5 bases). The germline V gene has CDR1 LGHDT and CDR2 YNNKEL (reference sequence). This CDR3 has 15 amino acids. The V end was cut by 4 bases, the J end by 1 base, with 11 bases between. For the CDR3, the DNA is TGTGCCAGCAGCCCAGGATCAGGGAGCAATCAGCCCCAGCATTTT. Its translation: CASSPGSGSNQPQHF.

This clonotype came up many times. The chain joins TRBV7-8 to TRBJ1-1; 9 nucleotides match TRBD1. The CDR3 totals 19 residues. CDR1 is SGHVS and CDR2 is FQNEAQ in the germline V gene. After removal of 1 base from V and 0 bases from J, the junction contained 12 bases not matched to a gene. DNA of the CDR3: TGTGCCAGCAGCTTAGACAGGGGGCGAGTTTTTCGGTTGAACACTGAAGCTTTCTTT. Amino acids: CASSLDRGRVFRLNTEAFF.

Regarding this clonotype: The junction does not match germline at one end; this may be a read error. This chain links TRBV10-3 with TRBJ2-7; 7 positions match TRBD1. CDR1 is ENHRY, CDR2 SYGVKD, per germline. The CDR3 has 18 amino acids. CDR3 residues: CAISDRTGDIESSYEQCF. The DNA of the CDR3 is TGTGCCATCAGTGACCGGACAGGCGATATAGAGAGCTCCTACGAGCAGTGCTTC.

This clonotype was counted at least ten times. The CDR3 region is CATSRDRSFHEQYF. CDR3 bases: TGTGCCACCAGCAGGGACCGTTCATTCCACGAGCAGTACTTC. The chain couples TRBV15 to TRBJ2-7; D remains unclear. This CDR3 has 14 residues. The V gene's germline CDR1 is LNHNV and CDR2 YYDKDF (reference sequence). Trimming took 3 bases from V and 5 from J, leaving 14 bases between them.

The sample holds many counts of this clonotype. The chain employs TRBV28 and TRBJ2-7; D is ambiguous. This CDR3 comprises 12 residues. Between the trimmed V and J ends, which lost 6 bases and 4 bases, there was a span of 10 bases. Germline CDR1 is MDHEN and CDR2 is SYDVKM. This CDR3 reads CASSSIDYEQYF. For the CDR3, the DNA is TGTGCCAGCAGCTCTATTGATTACGAGCAGTACTTC.

This clonotype was seen at least ten times. The chain is built from TRBV2 and TRBJ2-6; D unclear. Trimming removed 4 bases at V and 4 bases at J, with 8 bases between. Germline-derived CDR1 and CDR2 are SNHLY and FYNNEI. This CDR3 comprises 14 residues. CDR3 bases: TGTGCCAGCAGTGTAGCCTCCGGGGCCAACGTCCTGACTTTC. Amino acids: CASSVASGANVLTF.

Many counts were recorded for this clonotype. The chain is built from TRBV28 and TRBJ1-2, with TRBD1 as a possible D gene (5 bases). The ends were cut back, 2 bases at V and 4 bases at J, with 11 bases in the middle. The CDR3 covers 14 residues. In germline, CDR1 is MDHEN, CDR2 SYDVKM. This chain's CDR3 is CASSLSSGPYGYTF. The CDR3 DNA follows: TGTGCCAGCAGTTTAAGTTCAGGGCCCTATGGCTACACCTTC.